A single sample is the source of the 31 T cell receptor beta chains below, sequenced in a study of T cell clonality in common variable immunodeficiency. Using immunoSEQ multiplex PCR, the repertoire was profiled, and TCRdb retains in-frame clones only, with some absent. Altogether tens of thousands of clones were found in the sample, and no singletons occur. The sample comprised peripheral blood mononuclear cells. Receptors originate from a person aged 18-69 years in good health.

This clone has a count of ten or more. The read terminates 3 residues ahead of where the CDR3 ends, so the germline J gene completes it. This rearrangement joins TRBV20-1 to TRBJ2-5, with D perhaps matching TRBD2 (5 bases). Germline V CDR1 and CDR2: DFQATT, SNEGSKA (reference sequence). Trimming took 7 bases from V and 1 from J, leaving 7 bases between them. This CDR3 has 11 residues. The DNA read from the CDR3 is TGCAGTGGGACTTTCCAAGAGACC. Protein: CSGTFQET. The CDR3 in its entirety is CSGTFQETQYF.

Concerning this clone itself: The sequenced fragment ends 3 residues before the CDR3 boundary, so the rest is inferred from the germline J gene. The rearrangement links TRBV7-2 to TRBJ1-6; no clear D gene. The CDR3 extends over 13 amino acids. Trimming shortened V by 2 bases and J by 8 bases, and 7 bases separated the two germline ends. Germline lookup yields CDR1 SGHTA and CDR2 FQGNSA. CDR3 sequence: CASSLMADSPLHF. CDR3 DNA (partial): TGTGCCAGCAGCTTAATGGCGGATTCACCC.

This clone was observed at least ten times. Read data end 3 residues before the CDR3 end; the end is taken from the germline J gene. This chain connects TRBV14 to TRBJ2-1; unclear D gene. CDR3 size: 12 residues. CDR1 is SGHDN, CDR2 FVKESK, per germline. Deletions cut 3 bases from V and 8 bases from J, with 8 bases between. The CDR3 here is CASSHMRYEQFF. The sequenced CDR3 bases are TGTGCCAGCAGCCATATGCGGTATGAG.

This clone was seen at least ten times. Read coverage stops 3 residues before the CDR3 terminus; the germline J gene supplies the remainder. The rearrangement links TRBV30 to TRBJ2-2; tentatively, D is TRBD1 (6 bases). Trimming stripped 7 bases from V and 1 base from J, with 13 bases between. CDR1 is GTSNPN, CDR2 SVGIG, per germline (reference sequence). This CDR3 is 14 amino acids long. The DNA read from the CDR3 is TGTGCCTTACCAAGACAGGAGAACACCGGGGAG. This sequence encodes CALPRQENTGE. The complete CDR3 reads CALPRQENTGELFF.

This clone was observed at least ten times. The read finishes 3 residues shy of the CDR3 end, and the germline J gene is used to complete it. J is TRBJ1-5 and V is TRBV18; a possible D gene is TRBD1 (6 bases). Germline-derived CDR1 and CDR2 are KGHSH and LQKENI. CDR3 length: 13 residues. V lost 6 bases to trimming and J lost 4 bases, with 10 bases between them. Partial CDR3 DNA: TGTGCCAGCTCCCCCACAGGGAATCAGCCC. Translated: CASSPTGNQP. The CDR3 reads in full as CASSPTGNQPQHF. The entire variable domain, with the rest obtained from reference TRBV18 and TRBJ1-5, is as follows: NAGVMQNPRHLVRRRGQEARLRCSPMKGHSHVYWYRQLPEEGLKFMVYLQKENIIDESGMPKERFSAEFPKEGPSILRIQQVVRGDSAAYFCASSPTGNQPQHFGDGTRLSIL.

The table lists this clone with many counts. The CDR3 goes on 3 residues after the read ends, and that part is filled in from the germline J gene. The chain combines TRBV19 with TRBJ2-3; possible D gene TRBD2, 6 bases. The CDR3 has 18 residues. Between the trimmed V and J ends, which lost 5 bases and 0 bases, there was a span of 21 bases. The V gene's germline CDR1 is LNHDA and CDR2 SQIVND (reference sequence). The CDR3 is CASSPTPLRGTSTDTQYF. The covered CDR3 bases are TGTGCCAGTAGTCCTACCCCTCTCCGGGGGACTAGCACAGATACG.

This clone was recorded many times. Read data end 3 residues before the CDR3 end; the end is taken from the germline J gene. The genes are TRBV4-2 and TRBJ2-2; D is perhaps TRBD2 (5 bases). This CDR3 comprises 17 residues. V was shortened by 4 bases and J by 3 bases, with 18 bases between the two germline ends. Germline V gene lookup returns CDR1 LGHNA and CDR2 YNFKEQ. The sequenced CDR3 bases are TGTGCCAGCAGCCGGAGAGAACGAGACTACGACACCGGGGAG. This gives the protein CASSRRERDYDTGE. The CDR3, in full, reads CASSRRERDYDTGELFF.

A few counts support this clone. Since a much larger clone is just one base distant, this may be a read error. The sequenced fragment ends 3 residues before the CDR3 boundary, so the rest is inferred from the germline J gene. The gene calls are TRBV6-2 or TRBV6-3 and TRBJ1-2; 7 bases are a match to TRBD1. The trim removed 8 bases at V and 2 bases at J, leaving 17 bases unmatched. This CDR3 is built from 17 residues. Germline V gene sequence: CDR1 MNHEY, CDR2 SVGEGT. CDR3 protein: CASRSSGTAVRNYGYTF. CDR3 DNA (partial): TGTGCCAGCCGAAGTTCCGGGACAGCGGTCAGGAACTATGGC.

This clone was found many times. The read ends 3 residues before the CDR3 terminus; that terminus is restored from the germline J gene. This chain joins TRBV7-9 and TRBJ2-5, with D possibly TRBD2 on 7 matching bases. CDR1 SEHNR and CDR2 FQNEAQ come from the germline V gene (reference sequence). The V gene lost 7 bases and the J gene lost 5 bases, with 14 bases spanning the gap. The CDR3 extends over 13 amino acids. The CDR3 protein is CASTRGGEETQYF. Incomplete CDR3 DNA: TGTGCCAGCACCCGAGGGGGGGAGGAGACC.

This clone was seen a handful of times. The read halts 3 residues ahead of the CDR3 end, with the missing end drawn from the germline J gene. The chain links TRBV5-1 to TRBJ1-2; TRBD1 might be the D (5 bases). This CDR3 region has 12 residues. Germline assignment: CDR1 SGHRS and CDR2 YFSETQ. V lost 5 bases and J lost 5, with 10 bases in between. Here the CDR3 reads CASRPTEYGYTF. The CDR3 DNA, read in part, is TGCGCCAGCAGACCGACAGAGTATGGC.

This clone was seen ten or more times. CDR3 sequence reads: CASSLAVGLEIYNEQFF. CDR3 DNA (partial): TGTGCCAGCAGCTTAGCAGTGGGCCTCGAGATATACAATGAG. The chain links TRBV7-2 to TRBJ2-1; D not resolved. The read finishes 3 residues shy of the CDR3 end, and the germline J gene is used to complete it. The CDR3 has 17 residues. Germline loops: CDR1 SGHTA, CDR2 FQGNSA. Trimming took off 0 bases at V and 4 bases at J, with 16 bases between the two ends.

This clone was detected a few times. A read error may be the cause here, since a much bigger clone is one base away. This sample also contains other DNA sequences that code for the same CDR3. The DNA read from the CDR3 is TGTGCCAGCAACGGGGGAAACACA. It specifies CASNGGNT. The whole CDR3 region reads CASNGGNTIYF. J is TRBJ1-3 and V is TRBV2; D possibly corresponds to TRBD1 (5 bases). With the read ending 3 residues before the CDR3 end, the germline J gene is used to fill in that end. Germline lookup yields CDR1 SNHLY and CDR2 FYNNEI. The CDR3 contains 11 residues.

This clone occurred many times. The read ends 3 residues early relative to the CDR3; the germline J gene fills the gap. The genes are TRBV20-1 and TRBJ2-2; 14 bases align to TRBD2. Germline V gene data show CDR1 as DFQATT and CDR2 as SNEGSKA (reference sequence). The CDR3 length is 14 residues. V lost 4 bases, J lost 10 bases, and 5 bases stayed unmatched. The CDR3 sequence is CSATWGLAGEELFF. The part of the CDR3 DNA that was read is TGCAGTGCTACCTGGGGACTAGCGGGGGAGGAG.

This clone was detected ten times or more. The sequence runs out 3 residues before the end of the CDR3; the remainder is reconstructed from the germline J gene. The chain carries TRBV7-7 and TRBJ2-3, with TRBD2 matching over 7 bases. The CDR3 is 15 residues long. V lost 5 bases, J lost 6 bases, and 11 bases stayed unmatched. Germline V gene sequence: CDR1 SSHAT, CDR2 FNYEAQ (reference sequence). Here the CDR3 reads CASSPIPGLTDTQYF. The sequenced part of the CDR3 DNA is TGTGCCAGCAGCCCCATCCCGGGACTAACGGATACG.

Ten or more counts support this clone. From the germline J gene comes the end of the CDR3, since the read stops 3 residues before it. V gene TRBV19 combines with J gene TRBJ1-2, with 9 bases fitting TRBD1. V shed 5 bases, J shed 3 bases, and the junction held 13 bases outside the gene matches. The CDR3 covers 17 residues. CDR1 and CDR2 (germline): LNHDA, SQIVND (reference sequence). The sequenced CDR3 bases are TGTGCCAGTAGTGTCCGGGACAGGGCCCTCGGTGACTATGGC. This codes for CASSVRDRALGDYG. The CDR3 reads in full as CASSVRDRALGDYGYTF.

This clone showed up many times. The missing CDR3 end, 3 residues past where the read stops, is filled in from the germline J gene. This chain links TRBV5-5 with TRBJ2-7; 9 positions agree with TRBD1. J lost 2 bases, V lost 3 bases, and 6 bases had no gene match. Germline V lookup: CDR1 SGHKS, CDR2 YYEKEE (reference sequence). CDR3 size: 15 residues. The CDR3 sequence is CASSYGTGPTYEQYF. The sequenced CDR3 bases are TGTGCCAGCAGCTATGGGACAGGGCCGACCTACGAG.

This clone was counted ten times or more. The read comes to an end 3 residues before the CDR3 does, leaving the germline J gene to fill in the end. The rearrangement links TRBV5-5 to TRBJ1-2; D is ambiguous. The CDR3 covers 13 residues. CDR1 and CDR2 (germline): SGHKS, YYEKEE (reference sequence). Trimming removed 2 bases at V and 6 bases at J, with 11 bases between. Here the CDR3 reads CASSFEQLDGYTF. The sequenced part of the CDR3 DNA is TGTGCCAGCAGCTTCGAACAGTTGGATGGC.

This clone was recorded many times. Sequencing ends 3 residues short of the CDR3 end; the germline J gene provides the rest. The rearrangement joins TRBV10-3 to TRBJ2-3; 9 nucleotides line up with TRBD2. Germline CDR1 reads ENHRY; CDR2 reads SYGVKD. The CDR3 contains 15 residues. Trimming cost V 5 bases and J 5 bases; bases outside gene matches: 8. The CDR3 DNA, read in part, is TGTGCCATCAGTTCTGCGGGGGGGCCAGGAGATACG. This gives the protein CAISSAGGPGDT. The CDR3 as a whole reads CAISSAGGPGDTQYF.

Notes on this clone: The read finishes 3 residues shy of the CDR3 end, and the germline J gene is used to complete it. The chain uses TRBV6-1 and TRBJ2-3; 7 nucleotides line up with TRBD1. The CDR3 has 15 residues. CDR1 is MNHNS, CDR2 SASEGT, per germline. Incomplete CDR3 DNA: TGTGCCAGCAGTGACGGACAGGTTATGAGTGTCCCG. It translates to CASSDGQVMSVP. The entire CDR3 is CASSDGQVMSVPQYF.

This clone was found a few times. The missing CDR3 end, 3 residues past where the read stops, is filled in from the germline J gene. This chain joins TRBV5-6 and TRBJ1-2; D uncertain. This CDR3 comprises 11 residues. V lost 3 bases and J lost 3, with 3 bases in between. Germline V CDR1 and CDR2: SGHDT, YYEEEE. CDR3 bases read: TGTGCCAGCAGCTCCGACTATGGC. Translating gives CASSSDYG. The whole CDR3 region reads CASSSDYGYTF.

This clone has at least ten counts. The CDR3 goes on 3 residues after the read ends, and that part is filled in from the germline J gene. The V and J genes are TRBV7-2 and TRBJ1-2; no firm D call. CDR1 and CDR2 from the germline V gene are SGHTA and FQGNSA. The CDR3 consists of 14 residues. The CDR3 spells CASSLSSSLRGYTF. Partial CDR3 DNA: TGTGCCAGCAGCTTATCAAGCTCTCTGCGGGGC.

This clone was counted between two and nine times. The CDR3 loop reads CASSNQGQSSSYNSPLHF. The CDR3 bases that were read are TGTGCCAGTAGTAACCAGGGACAGTCCAGCTCCTATAATTCACCC. The chain is built from TRBV19 and TRBJ1-6, with 7 bases identical to TRBD1. The read terminates 3 residues ahead of where the CDR3 ends, so the germline J gene completes it. This CDR3 has 18 amino acids. Germline CDR1 is LNHDA and CDR2 is SQIVND (reference sequence). Trimming removed 4 bases from V and 0 bases from J; junction bases left unmatched: 9.

This clone came up many times. The CDR3 goes on 3 residues after the read ends, and that part is filled in from the germline J gene. The chain joins TRBV7-2 to TRBJ2-7, with D unclear. The germline V and J ends were trimmed by 3 bases and 0 bases, with 9 bases remaining between them. The CDR3 runs to 14 residues. Germline CDR1 reads SGHTA; CDR2 reads FQGNSA. The covered CDR3 bases are TGTGCCAGCAGCTTGGTCAGGAGCTCCTACGAG. Its translation is CASSLVRSSYE. The entire CDR3 protein reads CASSLVRSSYEQYF.

This clone showed up many times. The read ends 3 residues before the CDR3 terminus; that terminus is restored from the germline J gene. V gene TRBV10-3 combines with J gene TRBJ1-3, with D perhaps matching TRBD1 (5 bases). The CDR3 contains 14 residues. Germline V gene data show CDR1 as ENHRY and CDR2 as SYGVKD. The V end lost 6 bases, the J end lost 4 bases, and 13 bases lay between the germline ends. The sequenced part of the CDR3 DNA is TGTGCCATCAGCTCCCAGGGTCACGGAAACACC. Its translation: CAISSQGHGNT. The CDR3 reads in full as CAISSQGHGNTIYF.

This clone was seen ten or more times. CDR3 loop: CSASPPKAGVETQYF. CDR3 DNA (partial): TGCAGTGCTAGCCCCCCCAAGGCAGGTGTGGAGACC. The chain recombines TRBV20-1 with TRBJ2-5, with unresolved D. The read comes to an end 3 residues before the CDR3 does, leaving the germline J gene to fill in the end. Trimming shortened V by 3 bases and J by 5 bases, and 19 bases separated the two germline ends. The germline CDR1 and CDR2 sequences are DFQATT and SNEGSKA (reference sequence). The length of the CDR3 is 15 residues.

This clone was observed many times. The read is 3 residues too short to cover the CDR3 end, so that end is filled in from the germline J gene. The chain employs TRBV5-1 and TRBJ2-3; D may be TRBD2 (6 bases). Germline V gives CDR1 SGHRS, CDR2 YFSETQ. The CDR3 is 15 amino acids. V lost 2 bases and J 0 bases, leaving 10 bases between the germline ends. CDR3 bases read: TGCGCCAGCAGCTTAAGCGGGCGGAGCACAGATACG. As protein: CASSLSGRSTDT. The CDR3 reads in full as CASSLSGRSTDTQYF.

This clone was observed a few times. The DNA ends 3 residues before the CDR3 does, and the rest of the CDR3 is filled in from the germline J gene. The same CDR3 also results from other DNA sequences found in this sample. The J gene is TRBJ1-3, the V gene TRBV7-6, with 8 bases aligning to TRBD1. Losses at the gene ends were 2 bases for V and 2 bases for J; bases not matched to a gene: 5. Germline CDR1 reads SGHVS; CDR2 reads FNYEAQ. This CDR3 contains 16 residues. CDR3 region: CASSLTDRATGNTIYF. Partial CDR3 DNA: TGTGCCAGCAGCTTAACGGACAGGGCAACTGGAAACACC.

At least ten counts were recorded for this clone. An end of the junction does not agree with germline; a read error may underlie this. The read stops 3 residues short of the end of the CDR3; the missing end is completed from the germline J gene. The chain carries TRBV4-2 and TRBJ1-4; 9 nucleotides match TRBD1. The length of the CDR3 is 16 residues. From germline, CDR1 is LGHNA and CDR2 YNFKEQ. The CDR3 region is CASSLGQGGRNEKLFF. The DNA read from the CDR3 is TGCGCCAGCAGCCTGGGACAGGGAGGGAGAAATGAAAAA.

In this sample, this clone turned up many times. With the read ending 3 residues before the CDR3 end, the germline J gene is used to fill in that end. This rearrangement joins TRBV30 to TRBJ2-5, with D unclear. CDR1 GTSNPN and CDR2 SVGIG come from the germline V gene (reference sequence). The length of the CDR3 is 13 residues. Trimming cost V 2 bases and J 3 bases, with 10 bases left between them. Incomplete CDR3 DNA: TGTGCCTGGAGTCCGAGAAACAAAGAGACC. Its translation is CAWSPRNKET. From start to end, the CDR3 is CAWSPRNKETQYF.

Ten or more counts support this clone. From the germline J gene comes the end of the CDR3, since the read stops 3 residues before it. The J gene is TRBJ2-7, the V gene TRBV6-2 or TRBV6-3; 7 nucleotides align to TRBD2. This CDR3 has 14 residues. V lost 7 bases, J lost 1 base, and 7 bases stayed unmatched. Germline V gene lookup returns CDR1 MNHEY and CDR2 SVGEGT. The part of the CDR3 DNA that was read is TGTGCCAGCATCAGAGGACTAGTATCCTACGAG. Translation: CASIRGLVSYE. The full CDR3 protein reads CASIRGLVSYEQYF.

This clone was seen repeatedly, ten times or more. Read data end 3 residues before the CDR3 end; the end is taken from the germline J gene. This chain uses TRBV6-2 or TRBV6-3 with TRBJ2-3, with D maybe TRBD2 (6 bases). This CDR3 region has 15 residues. V dropped 5 bases and J dropped 0 bases, with 12 bases sitting between them. Germline V gives CDR1 MNHEY, CDR2 SVGEGT. Here the CDR3 reads CASSDTSSSTDTQYF. The CDR3 bases that were read are TGTGCCAGCAGTGACACTAGCTCTAGCACAGATACG.